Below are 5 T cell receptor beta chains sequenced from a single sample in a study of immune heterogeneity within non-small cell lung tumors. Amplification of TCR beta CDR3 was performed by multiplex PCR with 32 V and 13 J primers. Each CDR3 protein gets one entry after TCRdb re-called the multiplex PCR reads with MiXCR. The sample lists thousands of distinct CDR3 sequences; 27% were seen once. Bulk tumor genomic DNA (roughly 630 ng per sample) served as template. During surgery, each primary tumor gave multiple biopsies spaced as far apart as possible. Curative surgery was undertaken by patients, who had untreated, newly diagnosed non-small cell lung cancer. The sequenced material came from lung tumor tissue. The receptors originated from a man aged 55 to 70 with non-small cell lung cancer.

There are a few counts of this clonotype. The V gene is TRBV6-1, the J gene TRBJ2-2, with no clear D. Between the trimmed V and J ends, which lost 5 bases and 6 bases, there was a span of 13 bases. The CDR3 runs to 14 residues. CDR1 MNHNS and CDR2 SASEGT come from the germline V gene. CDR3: CASSSLRGAGELFF. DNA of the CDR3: TGTGCCAGCAGTTCCCTCCGTGGGGCCGGGGAGCTGTTTTTT.

The CDR3 protein is CASSQVTREGAGELFF. The CDR3 coding sequence is TGTGCCAGCAGCCAAGTCACGAGAGAGGGAGCCGGGGAGCTGTTTTTT. The chain employs TRBV3-1 and TRBJ2-2, with D possibly TRBD2 on 5 matching bases. V was trimmed by 1 base and J by 6 bases, leaving 15 bases between them. CDR3 length: 16 amino acids. Germline loops: CDR1 LGHDT, CDR2 YNNKEL (reference sequence).

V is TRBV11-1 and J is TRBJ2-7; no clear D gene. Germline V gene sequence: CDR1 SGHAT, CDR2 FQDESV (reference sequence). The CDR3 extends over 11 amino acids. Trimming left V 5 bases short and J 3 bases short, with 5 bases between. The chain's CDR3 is CASSGYYEQYF. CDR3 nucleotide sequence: TGTGCCAGCAGCGGATACTACGAGCAGTACTTC.

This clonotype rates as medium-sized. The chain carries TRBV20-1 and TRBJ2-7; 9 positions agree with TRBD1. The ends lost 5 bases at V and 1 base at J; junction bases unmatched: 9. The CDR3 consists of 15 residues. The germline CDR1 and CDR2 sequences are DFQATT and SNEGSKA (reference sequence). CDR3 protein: CSAQSPGTGSYEQYF. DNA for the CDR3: TGCAGTGCTCAGTCCCCCGGGACAGGGTCCTACGAGCAGTACTTC.

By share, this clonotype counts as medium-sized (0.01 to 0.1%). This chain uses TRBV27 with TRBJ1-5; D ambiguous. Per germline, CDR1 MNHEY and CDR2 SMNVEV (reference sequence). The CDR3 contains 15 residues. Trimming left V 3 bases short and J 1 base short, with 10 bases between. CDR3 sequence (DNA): TGTGCCAGCAGTTTTGGGTTCGGGAGCAATCAGCCCCAGCATTTT. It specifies CASSFGFGSNQPQHF.